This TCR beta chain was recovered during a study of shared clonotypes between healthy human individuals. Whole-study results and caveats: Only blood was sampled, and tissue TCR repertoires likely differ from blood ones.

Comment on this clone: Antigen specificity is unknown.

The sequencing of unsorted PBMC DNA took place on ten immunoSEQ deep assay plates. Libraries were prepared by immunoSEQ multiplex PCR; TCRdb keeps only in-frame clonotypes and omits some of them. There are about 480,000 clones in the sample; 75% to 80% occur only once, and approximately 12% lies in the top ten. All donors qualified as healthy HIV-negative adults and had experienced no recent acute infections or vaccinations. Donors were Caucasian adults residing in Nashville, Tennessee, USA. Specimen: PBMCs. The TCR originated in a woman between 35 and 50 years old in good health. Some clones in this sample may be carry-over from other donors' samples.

The CDR3 sequence: CASSPRVGEWGQYF. The CDR3 bases are TGTGCCAGCTCACCGAGAGTCGGAGAGTGGGGGCAGTACTTC. The rearrangement links TRBV18 to TRBJ2-7; no reliable D call. There are 14 residues in the CDR3. V was pared by 3 bases and J by 9 bases, with 18 bases between. Germline V lookup: CDR1 KGHSH, CDR2 LQKENI.